This paragraph covers one T cell receptor beta chain sequence. Its antigen remains unknown. These data come from a study of regulatory T cells in long-lasting Graves disease. From germline, CDR1 is SQVTM and CDR2 ANQGSEA. V was pared by 4 bases and J by 4 bases, with 4 bases between. CDR3 length equals 11 residues. Regarding time point: newly diagnosed GD, antithyroid drugs for less than 3 months. The TCR library was prepared using RNA isolated from PBMCs. Tubes containing EDTA received roughly 10 milliliters of drawn peripheral blood. Study conclusions and caveats: Preferential use of TRBV28, TRBJ1-2 and TRBJ2-5 was seen in persistent disease.

Construction of the TCR beta libraries employed iRepertoire HTBI primers in conjunction with Arm-PCR of CDR3 regions. TCRdb reanalysed the multiplex PCR reads using MiXCR and keeps one entry per CDR3 protein. The sample has roughly 400,000 distinct CDR3 sequences, 15% seen once. These same data were also listed under a study on T cells in Graves' hyperthyroidism and ophthalmopathy. That report adds: The hyperthyroidism was newly diagnosed and had lasted under 2 months; the patients were aged 18 to 65.

The chain employs TRBV29-1 and TRBJ1-4; D remains ambiguous. The sample was peripheral blood mononuclear cells (PBMCs), taken at new diagnosis, from a patient treated with antithyroid drugs. This sequence was found in a woman in her forties with Graves disease. The CDR3 DNA follows: TGCAGCGTTGCAGTTAATGAAAAACTGTTTTTT. Protein: CSVAVNEKLFF.